This is a list of T cell receptor beta chains from one sample in a study of blood T cell repertoires in COVID-19. TCRdb's copy holds only in-frame clones and misses some; the assay was immunoSEQ multiplex PCR. Of around 500,000 clones listed, 85% to 90% were seen once; the top ten hold 1.5% to 2%. Sequenced material: PBMCs or T cells enriched from blood (not recorded which). The receptors shown here come from a woman aged 40 to 55 who had recovered from COVID-19. Both conserved end residues are part of each CDR3. Fields, in order: J gene, clone size, V gene, D gene, CDR3 DNA, CDR3 protein. A D gene is named only where the DNA matches it firmly. Only some rows state a clone size, as once, few, many or a class for expanded clones.

>TRBJ2-3|NA|TRBV7-2|NA
TGTGCCAGCAGCTTAAACCCGGGTGATACGCAGTATTTT
CASSLNPGDTQYF
>TRBJ2-3|NA|TRBV4-3|NA
TGCGCCAGCAGCCAGACAGGCCTGGCAGGAGATACGCAGTATTTT
CASSQTGLAGDTQYF
>TRBJ1-1|NA|TRBV5-1|TRBD1
TGCGCCAGCAGCTGGGACAGGGAACCGTTCGCTGAAGCTTTCTTT
CASSWDREPFAEAFF
>TRBJ2-7|NA|TRBV7-2|TRBD1
TGTGCCAGCAACGAAGGGGGCGTTTACTACGAGCAGTACTTC
CASNEGGVYYEQYF
>TRBJ1-2|NA|TRBV20-1|NA
TGCAGTGCTCCAGACAGGAAGGGCTACACCTTC
CSAPDRKGYTF
>TRBJ2-3|NA|TRBV27|NA
TGTGCCAGCAGTTTTTATAGCGGAAAAAGCACAGATACGCAGTATTTT
CASSFYSGKSTDTQYF
>TRBJ1-3|NA|TRBV2|NA
TGTGCCAGCAGTGCTTCCTCTGGAAACACCATATATTTT
CASSASSGNTIYF
>TRBJ2-1|NA|TRBV7-7|TRBD2
TGTGCTAGCAGCGTCACAGGGACTAGCGGGAATGAGCAGTTCTTC
CASSVTGTSGNEQFF
>TRBJ1-2|NA|TRBV6-5|NA
TGTGCCAGCAGTGACTCGGTAGGGGAAATCTATGGCTACACCTTC
CASSDSVGEIYGYTF
>TRBJ1-1|NA|TRBV20-1|NA
TGCAGTGCTCGTGGGGGGGGGATGAACACTGAAGCTTTCTTT
CSARGGGMNTEAFF
>TRBJ2-2|NA|TRBV2|TRBD2
TGTGCCAGCAGTGAAGAGCGGGAGGACACCGGGGAGCTGTTTTTT
CASSEEREDTGELFF
>TRBJ1-1|NA|TRBV18|TRBD1
TGTGCCAGCTCACCTGCCCGGGACAGGGCCGAAGCTTTCTTT
CASSPARDRAEAFF
>TRBJ1-2|NA|TRBV3-1/TRBV3-2|NA
TGTGCCAGCAGCCATCTATCCAGGGAGGCTGGCTACACCTTC
CASSHLSREAGYTF
>TRBJ2-7|NA|TRBV18|TRBD2
TGTGCCAGCTCACCTGGGCTAGCGGGACTCTACGAGCAGTACTTC
CASSPGLAGLYEQYF
>TRBJ2-2|NA|TRBV2|NA
TGTGCCAGCAGTGAAGGGGGGCTTGGCACCGGGGAGCTGTTTTTT
CASSEGGLGTGELFF
>TRBJ1-5|NA|TRBV24-1|NA
TGTGCCACCAGTGACCCGACAGCAATCAATCAGCCCCAGCATTTT
CATSDPTAINQPQHF
>TRBJ1-3|NA|TRBV29-1|NA
TGCAGCGTTGAAGATCAGGGCTTTGCTGGAAACACCATATATTTT
CSVEDQGFAGNTIYF
>TRBJ1-5|NA|TRBV12-3/TRBV12-4|NA
TGTGCCAGCAGTCCCCTAGATCAGCCCCAGCATTTT
CASSPLDQPQHF
>TRBJ2-5|NA|TRBV19|TRBD1
TGTGCCAGTAGGGTGACAGGGGAAGAGACCCAGTACTTC
CASRVTGEETQYF
>TRBJ2-3|NA|TRBV30|TRBD2
TGTGCCTGGAGTGTCCGGCGGACTAGCGGGAGTCCGGATACGCAGTATTTT
CAWSVRRTSGSPDTQYF
>TRBJ2-4|NA|TRBV3-1/TRBV3-2|TRBD2
TGTGCCAGCAGCCCCGTCCCCCTACTAGCGGGACTCCCTGGAACCAAAAACATTCAGTACTTC
CASSPVPLLAGLPGTKNIQYF
>TRBJ2-3|NA|TRBV27|NA
TGTGCCAGCAGTTTAAGGGGTAGCACAGATACGCAGTATTTT
CASSLRGSTDTQYF
>TRBJ2-1|NA|TRBV18|TRBD2
TGTGCCAGCTCGGTCCTCCTAGCGGCCCCGGGGGACAATGAGCAGTTCTTC
CASSVLLAAPGDNEQFF
>TRBJ1-4|NA|TRBV6-2/TRBV6-3|NA
TGTGCCAGCAGTTGGGGGCGCGGGACTAATGAAAAACTGTTTTTT
CASSWGRGTNEKLFF
>TRBJ2-7|NA|TRBV2|NA
TGTGCCAGCAGTCTTGGCTCCCAGGGGCCCTACGAGCAGTACTTC
CASSLGSQGPYEQYF
>TRBJ1-1|once|TRBV11-2|NA
TGTGCCAGCAGCTTAAGGGAGGACACTGAAGCTTTCTTT
CASSLREDTEAFF
>TRBJ1-1|NA|TRBV27|TRBD1
TGTGCCAGCAGCGGGGGACAGTCGATCACTGAAGCTTTCTTT
CASSGGQSITEAFF
>TRBJ1-5|NA|TRBV15|NA
TGTGCCACCAGCAGAGTTTTAGATCGGCCCCAGCATTTT
CATSRVLDRPQHF
>TRBJ2-3|once|TRBV24-1|TRBD2
TGTGCCACCAGTGACCCCGGACTAGCGGGAGCGAGCACAGATACGCAGTATTTT
CATSDPGLAGASTDTQYF
>TRBJ2-1|NA|TRBV27|NA
TGTGCCAGCAGTCTTGTCGCCTACAATGAGCAGTTCTTC
CASSLVAYNEQFF
>TRBJ2-5|once|TRBV12-5|TRBD1
TGTGCTAGTGGTTTGACACCCGGACAGGGGAAAGAGACCCAGTACTTC
CASGLTPGQGKETQYF
>TRBJ1-2|few|TRBV7-9|NA
TGTGCCAGCAGATCAGGCTGGCTCTATGGCTACACCTTC
CASRSGWLYGYTF
>TRBJ1-5|NA|TRBV25-1|TRBD1
TGTGCCAGCAGTGGGACAGGGGCAAGTCAGCCCCAGCATTTT
CASSGTGASQPQHF
>TRBJ1-5|NA|TRBV7-2|NA
TGTGCCAGCAGCCCAGGGTTCCAACAGCCCCAGCATTTT
CASSPGFQQPQHF
>TRBJ1-1|NA|TRBV4-1|NA
TGCGCCAGCAGCCAAAGGGGCCCCACTGAAGCTTTCTTT
CASSQRGPTEAFF
>TRBJ1-6|NA|TRBV5-1|NA
TGCGCCAGCAGCTTGGTGGGGTCGGGAAATTCACCCCTCCACTTT
CASSLVGSGNSPLHF
>TRBJ2-1|NA|TRBV25-1|NA
TGTGCCAGCAGTGATTCGTCGGGGGATCGGGAGCAGTTCTTC
CASSDSSGDREQFF